Listed below are T cell receptor beta chains from one sample, sequenced in a study of metastatic and nonmetastatic thyroid tumors. TCRdb re-clonotyped the PCR reads via MiXCR. The table includes around 42,000 clones, roughly 12% detected once. Specimen: blood. Source of these receptors: a male donor with papillary thyroid cancer or a benign thyroid nodule (not recorded which). Some clones in this sample may be carry-over from other donors' samples. CDR3s include the opening cysteine and the closing phenylalanine or tryptophan. D genes are given only for firm matches. Clone size appears in some rows only: once, few, many, or a class for an expanded clone.

J gene | V gene | CDR3 length | clone size | D gene | CDR3 DNA | CDR3 protein
TRBJ2-7 | TRBV20-1 | 15 | many | TRBD1 | TGCAGTGCTAGAGATCTACCGGGACAGGGCATCGAGCAGTACTTC | CSARDLPGQGIEQYF
TRBJ2-2 | TRBV2 | 15 | many | TRBD1 | TGTGCCAGCAGTCGCGACAGGGGAAACACCGGGGAGCTGTTTTTT | CASSRDRGNTGELFF
TRBJ1-2 | TRBV6-1 | 12 | many | . | TGTGCCAGCACCCAGGGGAACTATGGCTACACCTTC | CASTQGNYGYTF
TRBJ2-6 | TRBV9 | 18 | many | . | TGTGCCAGCAGCGTAGCTGAGGGGCGAGTCTCTGGGGCCAACGTCCTGACTTTC | CASSVAEGRVSGANVLTF
TRBJ2-7 | TRBV2 | 12 | many | . | TGTGCCAGCAGGGCAGGGTACGACGAGCAGTACTTC | CASRAGYDEQYF
TRBJ2-1 | TRBV5-1 | 14 | few | TRBD2 | TGCGCCAGCACTGGGACTAGCGTTAGCAATGAGCAGTTCTTC | CASTGTSVSNEQFF
TRBJ2-7 | TRBV7-2 | 13 | many | . | TGTGCCAGCAGGGACAGTGTCGCCTACGAGCAGTACTTC | CASRDSVAYEQYF
TRBJ2-3 | TRBV18 | 15 | . | TRBD1 | TGTGCCAGCTCACCACTCTGGACAGGGAGAGATACGCAGTATTTT | CASSPLWTGRDTQYF
TRBJ2-2 | TRBV15 | 17 | many | . | TGTGCCACCAGCAGCGACCGGGACTCACTATACACCGGGGAGCTGTTTTTT | CATSSDRDSLYTGELFF
TRBJ1-1 | TRBV7-7 | 13 | many | . | TGTGCTAGCAGCCAAACAATGAACACTGAAGCTTTCTTT | CASSQTMNTEAFF
TRBJ2-7 | TRBV6-5 | 15 | medium-sized | . | TGTGCCAGCAGTTACCAGGGGGGGGCAACACAAGAGCAGTACTTC | CASSYQGGATQEQYF
TRBJ2-7 | TRBV11-1 | 16 | . | TRBD1 | TGTGCCAGCAGCCTAGCAGGGACAGGGGGTATGTACGAGCAGTACTTC | CASSLAGTGGMYEQYF
TRBJ1-1 | TRBV30 | 12 | many | . | TGTGCCTGGAGTCAGGGGAACACTGAAGCTTTCTTT | CAWSQGNTEAFF
TRBJ1-1 | TRBV6-5 | 15 | many | . | TGTGCCAGCAGTTACGTACCTTCTCCCGGCACTGAAGCTTTCTTT | CASSYVPSPGTEAFF
TRBJ2-1 | TRBV16 | 15 | few | . | TGTGCCAGCAGTCGTTTAGCAGGAGAGGACAATGAGCAGTTCTTC | CASSRLAGEDNEQFF
TRBJ1-6 | TRBV10-2 | 15 | few | TRBD1 | TGCGCCATCAAGGGGGGAGGGGACAGAAATTCACCCCTTCACTTT | CAIKGGGDRNSPLHF
TRBJ2-1 | TRBV6-4 | 15 | many | TRBD2 | TGTGCCAGCACCCGACTAGCGGGAGAAGGGCATGAGCAGTTCTTC | CASTRLAGEGHEQFF
TRBJ1-2 | TRBV29-1 | 11 | many | . | TGCAGCGTTGAAGACGCCTGGGGCTACACCTTC | CSVEDAWGYTF
TRBJ1-6 | TRBV5-1 | 14 | . | . | TGCGCCAGCTCGGTCGCGTTGATGAATTCACCCCTCCACTTT | CASSVALMNSPLHF
TRBJ2-3 | TRBV15 | 14 | many | . | TGTGCCACCAGCAGAGATATAGGGCCAGATACGCAGTATTTT | CATSRDIGPDTQYF
TRBJ1-3 | TRBV12-3/TRBV12-4 | 15 | many | . | TGTGCCAGCAGTTTAGAGACAGCCTCTGGAAACACCATATATTTT | CASSLETASGNTIYF
TRBJ2-4 | TRBV29-1 | 13 | . | . | TGCAGCGCGGCGAGTCTAGCCAAAAACATTCAGTACTTC | CSAASLAKNIQYF
TRBJ2-3 | TRBV10-3 | 18 | . | TRBD2 | TGTGCCATCAGAAAAAAGCGGGAGCGAGTAACTGGGGTAGATACGCAGTATTTT | CAIRKKRERVTGVDTQYF
TRBJ1-2 | TRBV27 | 16 | many | . | TGTGCCAGCAGTTTATTGGGGGGTTTAGAGAACTATGGCTACACCTTC | CASSLLGGLENYGYTF
TRBJ2-7 | TRBV7-8 | 14 | many | . | TGTGCCAGCAGCTCCGATTGGCGGTCCGGCGAGCAGTACTTC | CASSSDWRSGEQYF
TRBJ1-1 | TRBV24-1 | 13 | many | . | TGTGCCACCAGTGATTACGGTCTTGATGAAGCTTTCTTT | CATSDYGLDEAFF
TRBJ1-4 | TRBV5-1 | 14 | . | TRBD1 | TGCGCCAGCAGCCAGGGACAGGGGAATGAAAAACTGTTTTTT | CASSQGQGNEKLFF
TRBJ2-2 | TRBV6-2/TRBV6-3 | 14 | many | . | TGTGCCAGCAGGTCGATGCGTTTCACCGGGGAGCTGTTTTTT | CASRSMRFTGELFF
TRBJ1-5 | TRBV20-1 | 14 | many | TRBD1 | TGCAGTGCTAGTTACTCCAGGGGGCGGGGGCCCCAGCATTTT | CSASYSRGRGPQHF
TRBJ1-2 | TRBV20-1 | 13 | many | . | TGCGGCCCCCAGGGGAGGGGCCTCTATGGCTACACCTTC | CGPQGRGLYGYTF
TRBJ2-7 | TRBV6-1 | 16 | few | . | TGTGCCAGCAGCCGGCCCGGTCCCTTTATGCGGTTTCGACAGTACTTC | CASSRPGPFMRFRQYF
TRBJ1-5 | TRBV20-1 | 15 | many | TRBD1 | TGCAGTGCTAGTCCCCGGACAGGGGGCAATCAGCCCCAGCATTTT | CSASPRTGGNQPQHF
TRBJ2-7 | TRBV10-3 | 15 | many | . | TGTGCCATCAGTGGAGACACCGTACTCACCTACGAGCAGTACTTC | CAISGDTVLTYEQYF
TRBJ2-7 | TRBV6-1 | 15 | medium-sized | TRBD1 | TGTGCCAGCAGTGACCTGGGACAGGGGTTCTACGAGCAGTACTTC | CASSDLGQGFYEQYF
TRBJ1-2 | TRBV4-3 | 17 | many | . | TGCGCCAGCAGCCAAGATCTTCGGGCCCTCGGGGGCTATGGCTACACCTTC | CASSQDLRALGGYGYTF
TRBJ1-1 | TRBV5-6 | 14 | many | TRBD1 | TGTGCCAGCAGCCGAGGGACAGGGGGCGCCGAAGCTTTCTTT | CASSRGTGGAEAFF
TRBJ1-1 | TRBV6-2/TRBV6-3 | 12 | medium-sized | . | TGTGCCTGCTCCCGGTTGAACACTGAAGCTTTCTTT | CACSRLNTEAFF
TRBJ1-2 | TRBV10-3 | 17 | many | . | TGTGCCATCAGTGAAGGACAGTCAACTTCCTTTAACTATGGCTACACCTTC | CAISEGQSTSFNYGYTF
TRBJ2-1 | TRBV6-2/TRBV6-3 | 15 | many | . | TGTGCCAGCAGTTACGCGGGGCCGCTCAGGGGTGAGCAGTTCTTC | CASSYAGPLRGEQFF
TRBJ2-5 | TRBV6-5 | 14 | many | . | TGTGCCAGCAGTTACGCATTGGAGGGGGAGACCCAGTACTTC | CASSYALEGETQYF
TRBJ2-2 | TRBV7-9 | 15 | . | . | TGTGCCAGCAGCTTTCGGGCGGGTTGGGCCGCGGAGCTGTTTTTT | CASSFRAGWAAELFF
TRBJ1-1 | TRBV12-5 | 13 | many | . | TGTGCTAGTGTTTCTACAGTAAACACTGAAGCTTTCTTT | CASVSTVNTEAFF
TRBJ2-7 | TRBV6-1 | 16 | medium-sized | TRBD1 | TGTGCCAGCAGTGAAGGACAGGGATCGGGACCCTACGAGCAGTACTTC | CASSEGQGSGPYEQYF
TRBJ1-1 | TRBV20-1 | 14 | many | . | TGCAGTGCGGACCACCTTCGCCTGGACCGTGAAGCTTTCTTT | CSADHLRLDREAFF
TRBJ2-7 | TRBV29-1 | 15 | many | . | TGCAGCGTTGTCCCCGGGAGTACAGGGCGGAGCGAGCAGTACTTC | CSVVPGSTGRSEQYF
TRBJ1-6 | TRBV5-4 | 15 | few | . | TGTGCCAGCAGTTTGGTGAGAGGGACGAATTCACCCCTCCACTTT | CASSLVRGTNSPLHF
TRBJ1-1 | TRBV6-2/TRBV6-3 | 14 | . | . | TGTGCCAGCAGTTACTCGATGTCGGCAAAAGAAGCTTTCTTT | CASSYSMSAKEAFF
TRBJ1-1 | TRBV5-4 | 13 | . | . | TGTGCCAGCAGCTTGGGGCGGGGCACTGAAGCTTTCTTT | CASSLGRGTEAFF
TRBJ2-2 | TRBV10-1 | 14 | many | . | TGCGCCAGCAGTGAGGCAGCTGAAGGCGGGGAGCTGTTTTTT | CASSEAAEGGELFF
TRBJ2-1 | TRBV2 | 14 | many | TRBD2 | TGTGCCAGCGGAAGCGGGAGGGCCATCCATGAGCAGTTCTTC | CASGSGRAIHEQFF
TRBJ1-5 | TRBV19 | 13 | many | . | TGTGCCAGTAGTACACAGGGCAATCAGCCCCAGCATTTT | CASSTQGNQPQHF
TRBJ1-1 | TRBV19 | 14 | many | TRBD1 | TGTGCCAGTAGGTGGACAGGCCAGAACACTGAAGCTTTCTTT | CASRWTGQNTEAFF
TRBJ1-1 | TRBV7-8 | 14 | many | TRBD1 | TGTGCCAGCAGTCACCGGGACAGAGGTACTGAAGCTTTCTTT | CASSHRDRGTEAFF
TRBJ2-7 | TRBV5-6 | 16 | many | . | TGTGCCAGCAGCTTGGAGCAGGTCCCAGGAGCCGGCGAGCAGTACTTC | CASSLEQVPGAGEQYF
TRBJ2-6 | TRBV4-3 | 16 | . | TRBD1 | TGCGCCAGCAGCCAGAGGACAGGCTCTGGGGCCAACGTCCTGACTTTC | CASSQRTGSGANVLTF
TRBJ2-7 | TRBV3-1 | 11 | many | . | TGTGCCAGCAGCCAAGATAGCCAGCAGTACTTC | CASSQDSQQYF